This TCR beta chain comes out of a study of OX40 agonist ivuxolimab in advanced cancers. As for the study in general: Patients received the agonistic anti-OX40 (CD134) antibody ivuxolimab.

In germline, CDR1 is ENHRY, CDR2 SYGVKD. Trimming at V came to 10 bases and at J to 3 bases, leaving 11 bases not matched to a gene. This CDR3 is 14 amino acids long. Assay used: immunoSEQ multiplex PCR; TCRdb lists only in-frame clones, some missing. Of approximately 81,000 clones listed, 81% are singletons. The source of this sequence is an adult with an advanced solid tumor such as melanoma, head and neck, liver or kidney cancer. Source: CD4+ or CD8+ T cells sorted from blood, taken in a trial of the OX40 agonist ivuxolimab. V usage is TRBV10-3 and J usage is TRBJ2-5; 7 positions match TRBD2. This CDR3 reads CATRLAEGEETQYF. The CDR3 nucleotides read TGTGCCACCAGACTAGCCGAAGGGGAAGAGACCCAGTACTTC.